A single TCR beta chain is shown here with its context. Its cognate antigen has yet to be identified. No much larger clone is present one base from it, and per-base qualities are unavailable. This entry is derived from a study of shared clonotypes between healthy human individuals (dated by TCRdb to between 2020 and 2021). About the investigation overall: Three men and a couple of women, aged 18 to 49 years, made up the cohort. For each donor, CD4 naive and CD4 memory were each given three plates, CD8 naive was given two plates, and CD8 memory was given one plate. To increase sequencing depth and limit assay-specific biases, different laboratories used diverse techniques to prepare libraries and sequence TCR repertoires. Per donor, leukapheresis produced somewhere between about 0.85 and 10 billion PBMCs. The study deeply sequenced blood TCR repertoires of about 5 healthy adults to estimate repertoire size and the extent of clonotype sharing between individuals. The study at large found these results: When four donors were compared, the shared fraction of clonotypes was about 5.2% for naive CD4, more than 3% for naive CD8, more than 2% for memory CD4, and about 0.36% for memory CD8. Even with the large sequencing depth, rarefaction of the sorted-subset datasets indicated that sequencing was incomplete. Because the study included only a small number of donors, the genetic and exposure-history diversity represented was limited. Compared with non-shared clonotypes, clonotypes shared by all four sorted-subset donors had higher generation probabilities. Larger estimated clonotype richness was generally found for naive subsets than for memory subsets. Pairwise subsampling indicated that sequencing depth was expected to affect the degree of clonotype sharing among donors. Sampling was restricted to blood, and TCR repertoires in tissue are likely to differ from TCR repertoires in blood.

Donors were healthy HIV-negative adults with no recently reported acute infections or vaccinations. Every donor was a Caucasian adult living in Nashville, Tennessee, USA. CD4+ T cells were enriched through magnetic negative selection, after which naive cells were positively selected on CD45RA and the remaining negative fraction served as the memory subset. Blood was collected by leukapheresis, and PBMCs were isolated by Ficoll-Histopaque density gradient centrifugation and then cryopreserved in liquid nitrogen vapor phase. Purity and quantity of every magnetically sorted T cell population were checked by analytical flow cytometry. Genomic DNA was isolated from each sorted fraction and quantified by UV absorbance on a Nanodrop 2000c. Per the germline V gene, SGHAT is the CDR1 and FQNNGV is the CDR2. The CDR3 numbers 16 residues from cysteine through phenylalanine. The CDR3 DNA has 48 bases and is translated from base 1. Deletion took 3 bases off V and 3 bases off J, with a span of 12 bases between the germline ends.

TCR CDR3 regions were amplified from genomic DNA by multiplex PCR using the deep immunoSEQ assay. Genomic DNA extracted from each cell subset was distributed evenly over all wells of several immunoSEQ 96-well plates, and each plate served as one replicate. For sorted subsets, each replicate PCR was loaded with roughly 190 ng genomic DNA, equivalent to 30,000 or so T cell genomes. The purified libraries were quantified using a Qubit 3.0 fluorometer, sized with a Bioanalyzer 2100, and then quantified again using the KAPA Library Quantification kit. Every immunoSEQ 96-well plate was sequenced on a dedicated single-read 150-cycle Illumina NextSeq 550 flow cell. The authors processed their data as follows. Because the immunoSEQ output held only junctional sequences and lacked quality scores, the filtering could not match the filtering applied to full-length reads. Sequences were annotated with PyIR, a Python wrapper for IgBLAST v1.9, and V/J genes and CDR3 were assigned using IMGT germline references. Reads were filtered out if the reads had weak V/J assignments (E-value above 1e-6), no CDR3, stop codons, out-of-frame junctions, or ambiguous translated residues. A V3J clonotype was defined by an identical inferred V gene, J gene, and CDR3 amino acid sequence. The percentage overlap between two repertoires was calculated by dividing the number of shared unique clonotypes by the size of the smaller repertoire. Richness of each repertoire was evaluated using RTK rarefaction, the Chao1 estimator, and Recon v2.1 estimates of unobserved clonotypes. For all TCRbeta clonotypes obtained by the gDNA method from a few donors, generation probabilities were computed with OLGA. TCRdb holds this immuneACCESS table with in-frame rearrangements only. Some clones are missing; in checked studies, unresolved V genes explain under half, and the rest has no known cause. Clonal size and the V and J genes are those of that table, whereas D and trimming came from the DNA. This sample gives roughly 760,000 clones in total; roughly 70% of them show up just once. The leading ten clones occupy approximately 1.7% of the sample.

Sequenced sample: memory CD4+ T cells sorted from blood. The cell subset or site label, read with the paper, signifies: CD45RA-negative fraction. The sequence derives from a woman younger than 45 in good health. The V and J genes are TRBV11-2 and TRBJ2-6; tentative D gene TRBD1, with 5 bases matching. The nucleotides are TGTGCCAGCAGCTTCGCACAGGTGCGTGGGGCCAACGTCCTGACTTTC. It specifies CASSFAQVRGANVLTF.